The 20 T cell receptor beta chains below were found in one sample sequenced in a study of T-cell reconstitution after alpha-beta-depleted transplantation in children. During its preparation, the TCRbeta library received unique molecular identifiers. TCRdb reprocessed the PCR reads with MiXCR, giving one entry per CDR3 protein. Counted here are approximately 630,000 distinct CDR3 sequences, around 14% occurring once; the ten biggest clones make up around 0.76%. Sequenced here: PBMCs, sampled before TCRalphabeta/CD19-depleted stem cell transplant. The source of these receptors is a girl aged 2-10 years with congenital amegakaryocytic thrombocytopenia, due to receive a stem cell transplant.

The V and J genes are TRBV11-3 and TRBJ2-2; TRBD1 matches 10 bases. Germline V gene lookup returns CDR1 SGHNT and CDR2 YENEEA. The CDR3 runs 16 residues. With 6 bases clipped from V and 3 bases from J, the junction kept 7 bases outside the gene matches. This CDR3 reads CASSSPGTGDTGELFF. The CDR3 DNA reads TGTGCCAGCAGTTCTCCCGGGACAGGGGACACCGGGGAGCTGTTTTTT.

This clonotype was observed at least ten times. This chain links TRBV12-3 or TRBV12-4 with TRBJ1-6; 8 bases align to TRBD1. The trim removed 1 base at V and 7 bases at J, leaving 0 bases unmatched. The CDR3 runs 14 residues. The CDR3 coding sequence is TGTGCCAGCAGTTTAGGGACAGGGAATTCACCCCTCCACTTT. Translation: CASSLGTGNSPLHF.

This chain uses TRBV4-2 with TRBJ1-5; D is unresolved. This CDR3 has 13 amino acids. V lost 0 bases, J lost 7 bases, and 7 bases lay in between. Germline V CDR1 and CDR2: LGHNA, YNFKEQ. CDR3 sequence (DNA): TGTGCCAGCAGCCAAGATCGAAAGCAGCCCCAGCATTTT. This gives the protein CASSQDRKQPQHF.

This clonotype was detected many times. J is TRBJ2-4 and V is TRBV7-8, with 7 bases that match TRBD1. V was clipped by 3 bases and J by 15 bases; unmatched bases: 8. Germline V CDR1 and CDR2: SGHVS, FQNEAQ. This CDR3 has 12 amino acids. The CDR3 reads CASSFLLGQTYF. The CDR3, as DNA: TGTGCCAGCAGCTTCTTGTTGGGACAGACGTACTTC.

The chain couples TRBV28 to TRBJ2-7; the D is unclear. The CDR3 consists of 19 residues. Trimming shortened V by 6 bases and J by 0 bases, and 27 bases separated the two germline ends. Germline V gene lookup returns CDR1 MDHEN and CDR2 SYDVKM. CDR3 protein: CASSASGFLARAYSYEQYF. CDR3 DNA: TGTGCCAGCAGCGCGTCGGGTTTTTTGGCAAGGGCTTACTCCTACGAGCAGTACTTC.

Many counts were recorded for this clonotype. The rearrangement joins TRBV29-1 to TRBJ2-7, with 7 bases matching TRBD2. This CDR3 region has 12 residues. Germline CDR1 and CDR2: SQVTM and ANQGSEA. V lost 6 bases to trimming and J lost 0 bases; unmatched junction nucleotides: 2. This CDR3 is CSVGLDSYEQYF. For the CDR3, the DNA is TGCAGCGTCGGACTAGACTCCTACGAGCAGTACTTC.

This clonotype was seen at least ten times. V gene TRBV29-1 combines with J gene TRBJ2-2, with 12 bases matching TRBD2. Germline CDR1 and CDR2: SQVTM and ANQGSEA. The CDR3 has 14 residues. V lost 6 bases to trimming and J lost 7 bases; unmatched junction nucleotides: 6. CDR3 nucleotide sequence: TGCAGCGTCGCTAGCGGGAGGGGAAGCGGGGAGCTGTTTTTT. It encodes CSVASGRGSGELFF.

This clonotype has just a few counts. The V call is TRBV12-3 or TRBV12-4, the J call TRBJ1-2; D gene uncertain. The V and J ends lost 1 base and 13 bases respectively, with 10 bases between them. This CDR3 is 11 amino acids long. The chain's CDR3 is CASSLVYRLTF. DNA of the CDR3: TGTGCCAGCAGTTTAGTCTACCGCCTCACCTTC.

The sample holds a few counts of this clonotype. The chain combines TRBV19 with TRBJ2-1; no clear D. The CDR3 runs 13 residues. Trimming removed 6 bases from V and 5 bases from J, with 11 bases in between. The germline V gene encodes CDR1 LNHDA and CDR2 SQIVND (reference sequence). The CDR3 loop is CASSPIINNEQFF. In nucleotides, the CDR3 is TGTGCCAGTAGCCCCATAATTAACAATGAGCAGTTCTTC.

Written as DNA, the CDR3 is TGTGCCAGCAGTTTAAGACGTTCGGGACAGATGATGAATCAGCCCCAGCATTTT. Its translation is CASSLRRSGQMMNQPQHF. V and J are TRBV2 and TRBJ1-5; 7 bases map to TRBD1. The CDR3 consists of 18 residues. Germline V gives CDR1 SNHLY, CDR2 FYNNEI. Trimming took 5 bases from V and 4 from J; bases not matched to a gene: 17.

The chain joins TRBV4-1 to TRBJ2-3; D ambiguous. The CDR3 spans 15 residues. Between the trimmed V and J ends, which lost 0 bases and 6 bases, there was a span of 13 bases. Germline CDR1 is MGHRA and CDR2 is YSYEKL. CDR3 in amino acids: CASSQDGYGKDTQYF. CDR3 DNA sequence: TGCGCCAGCAGCCAAGACGGCTATGGGAAGGATACGCAGTATTTT.

This clonotype has ten or more counts. The V call is TRBV5-1, the J call TRBJ2-7, with unresolved D. Germline loops: CDR1 SGHRS, CDR2 YFSETQ. Trimming shortened V by 2 bases and J by 2 bases, and 11 bases separated the two germline ends. There are 14 residues in the CDR3. In nucleotides, the CDR3 is TGCGCCAGCAGCTTAGACGGCCCCACCTACGAGCAGTACTTC. Its protein product is CASSLDGPTYEQYF. Using reference TRBV5-1 and TRBJ2-7 for the parts outside the CDR3, the full variable domain is KAGVTQTPRYLIKTRGQQVTLSCSPISGHRSVSWYQQTPGQGLQFLFEYFSETQRNKGNFPGRFSGRQFSNSRSEMNVSTLELGDSALYLCASSLDGPTYEQYFGPGTRLTVT.

This clonotype has a count of ten or more. The rearrangement links TRBV2 to TRBJ2-3; 7 nucleotides match TRBD1. The CDR3 has 14 residues. The V gene's germline CDR1 is SNHLY and CDR2 FYNNEI. J gave up 2 bases and V 5 bases, and 4 bases lay outside the gene matches. The CDR3 DNA reads as TGTGCCAGCAGTCAAACAGGGGACACAGATACGCAGTATTTT. It yields the protein CASSQTGDTDTQYF.

This clonotype was recorded at least ten times. This chain connects TRBV6-5 to TRBJ2-3; D call uncertain. Germline V CDR1 and CDR2: MNHEY, SVGAGI. V lost 0 bases, J lost 5 bases, and 9 bases lay in between. This CDR3 is built from 14 residues. CDR3 DNA: TGTGCCAGCAGTTACTCGATGTCGGTAGATACGCAGTATTTT. Encoded protein: CASSYSMSVDTQYF.

The CDR3 is CASTGSHSYEQYF. For the CDR3, the DNA is TGTGCCAGCACCGGGTCCCACTCCTACGAGCAGTACTTC. The rearrangement uses TRBV12-3 or TRBV12-4 and TRBJ2-7; no definite D call. CDR3 length equals 13 residues. V dropped 7 bases and J dropped 0 bases, with 10 bases sitting between them.

Many counts were recorded for this clonotype. The chain is built from TRBV20-1 and TRBJ2-1, with 7 bases identical to TRBD1. The CDR3 has 17 amino acids. V gave up 2 bases and J gave up 0 bases; unmatched junction bases: 10. Germline CDR1 DFQATT, CDR2 SNEGSKA (reference sequence). The CDR3 nucleotides are TGCAGTGCTAGAAACGATCAGGGGGTTGGCTCCTACAATGAGCAGTTCTTC. Translation: CSARNDQGVGSYNEQFF.

V gene TRBV21-1 combines with J gene TRBJ1-5. TRBV21-1 is flagged as a pseudogene. This CDR3 spans 15 amino acids. The CDR3: CASNPPLVSNQPQHF. CDR3 bases: TGTGCCAGCAATCCTCCCCTGGTCAGCAATCAGCCCCAGCATTTT.

This clonotype showed up many times. This chain joins TRBV6-5 and TRBJ1-2; TRBD1 matches at 7 bases. CDR1 is MNHEY and CDR2 is SVGAGI in the germline V gene. The CDR3 totals 12 residues. Trimming at V came to 6 bases and at J to 5 bases, leaving 3 bases not matched to a gene. This CDR3 is CASSPQGYGYTF. CDR3 bases: TGTGCCAGCAGCCCACAGGGGTATGGCTACACCTTC.

The chain combines TRBV25-1 with TRBJ1-1, with 7 bases fitting TRBD1. CDR3 length: 14 residues. Germline V CDR1 and CDR2: MGHDK, SYGVNS. With V trimmed by 6 bases and J by 3 bases, 7 bases remained unmatched. This chain's CDR3 is CASRRGTVDTEAFF. CDR3 sequence (DNA): TGTGCCAGCAGGCGAGGGACAGTCGACACTGAAGCTTTCTTT.

This clonotype showed up just a few times. The genes are TRBV29-1 and TRBJ1-1; a weak D match, TRBD1 (5 bases). Germline V gene data show CDR1 as SQVTM and CDR2 as ANQGSEA. V lost 4 bases and J lost 2, with 17 bases in between. This CDR3 is 15 amino acids long. CDR3 amino acids: CSVVGTSWLNTEAFF. The CDR3 nucleotides read TGCAGCGTTGTAGGGACGAGTTGGCTTAACACTGAAGCTTTCTTT.